What follows are 9 T cell receptor beta chains derived from one specimen sequenced in a study of blood T cell repertoires in COVID-19 (dated by TCRdb to 2018 to 2021). Library generation was performed with the immunoSEQ multiplex PCR assay. TCRdb carries this immuneACCESS record with in-frame sequences only. Its versions omit some clonotypes, under half of them owing to an unresolved V gene in the studies checked, with the rest unexplained. The sample table contains 80,000 to 100,000 clones; only one count was recorded for roughly 80% of them. The ten largest account for about 4.5% of the sample. What was sequenced was peripheral blood. The receptors stem from a man in his sixties with acute or convalescent COVID-19.

DNA of the CDR3: TGTGGGGTTCTTACGGGCACTGAAGCTTTCTTT. Residues: CGVLTGTEAFF. The chain carries TRBV28 and TRBJ1-1; D uncertain. From germline, CDR1 is MDHEN and CDR2 SYDVKM. There are 11 residues in the CDR3.

This sequence joins TRBV2 and TRBJ2-3, with 11 bases lining up with TRBD2. Germline assignment: CDR1 SNHLY and CDR2 FYNNEI. The V segment lost 7 bases and the J segment 2 bases; nucleotides outside the gene matches: 8. The CDR3 has 16 amino acids. CDR3 DNA sequence: TGTGCCAGCAATCCGACTAGCGGGGCCCCCACAGATACGCAGTATTTT. Amino acid sequence: CASNPTSGAPTDTQYF.

As regards this clone: Its ends do not fully match the called genes, so a read error is possible. The chain couples TRBV7-7 to TRBJ1-5; D unclear. Germline loops: CDR1 SSHAT, CDR2 FNYEAQ (reference sequence). The CDR3 totals 13 residues. CDR3 sequence (DNA): TGTGCTAGCAGCTTAGCCATCAATCAGCCCCAGCATTTT. Translation gives CASSLAINQPQHF.

CDR3 nucleotide sequence: TGTGCCACCAAATTCCTAGCGGGAGGTCCCGGGGAGCTGTTTTTT. Its translation is CATKFLAGGPGELFF. The rearrangement links TRBV5-6 to TRBJ2-2; 11 nucleotides line up with TRBD2. Per the germline V gene, CDR1 is SGHDT and CDR2 is YYEEEE. This CDR3 contains 15 residues. J lost 6 bases, V lost 9 bases, and 10 bases had no gene match. Looking up the rest from reference TRBV5-6 and TRBJ2-2 gives the full variable domain: DAGVTQSPTHLIKTRGQQVTLRCSPKSGHDTVSWYQQALGQGPQFIFQYYEEEERQRGNFPDRFSGHQFPNYSSELNVNALLLGDSALYLCATKFLAGGPGELFFGEGSRLTVL.

V gene TRBV2 combines with J gene TRBJ2-7, with no clear D. Germline V gene lookup returns CDR1 SNHLY and CDR2 FYNNEI. Trimming stripped 4 bases from V and 5 bases from J, with 9 bases between. The CDR3 loop spans 12 amino acids. CDR3 sequence (DNA): TGTGCCAGCAGTGCAGTATCCAACGAGCAGTACTTC. Its translation is CASSAVSNEQYF.

This chain links TRBV12-3 or TRBV12-4 with TRBJ1-2; D remains ambiguous. This CDR3 has 11 residues. The V end lost 10 bases, the J end lost 8 bases, and 14 bases lay between the germline ends. This CDR3 is CATYLPKGYTF. Here the CDR3 DNA reads TGTGCCACCTACCTTCCGAAAGGCTACACCTTC.

The gene calls are TRBV5-5 and TRBJ1-6, with D possibly matching TRBD1 (6 bases). Trimming stripped 3 bases from V and 1 base from J, with 11 bases between. The CDR3 has 16 amino acids. Germline V lookup: CDR1 SGHKS, CDR2 YYEKEE (reference sequence). In DNA form, the CDR3 reads TGTGCCAGCAGCTCTCGGACAGAATCCTATAATTCACCCCTCCACTTT. It codes for CASSSRTESYNSPLHF.

This clone was recorded a few times. V usage is TRBV28 and J usage is TRBJ1-1; D possibly corresponds to TRBD1 (5 bases). This CDR3 region has 13 residues. V shed 5 bases and J shed 0 bases, with 7 bases lying between them. Per the germline V gene, CDR1 is MDHEN and CDR2 is SYDVKM. As DNA, the CDR3 is TGTGCCAGCAGTACGACAGTGAACACTGAAGCTTTCTTT. Its protein is CASSTTVNTEAFF.

This clone was seen only once. The genes are TRBV23-1 and TRBJ2-7, with D possibly matching TRBD2 (5 bases). TRBV23-1 is known as an ORF, though its function is uncertain. This CDR3 contains 15 residues. V was clipped by 3 bases and J by 2 bases, with 14 bases between them. The CDR3 region is CASSQRPGYPYEQYF. As DNA, the CDR3 is TGCGCCAGCAGTCAGCGTCCGGGATACCCCTACGAGCAGTACTTC.